This T cell receptor beta chain was profiled in a study of T cells in Graves' hyperthyroidism and ophthalmopathy (dated by TCRdb to about 2019). About the study as a whole: Peripheral blood was collected at initial diagnosis, before any treatment. The paper describes TCR Vbeta CDR3 sequencing of about 140 peripheral blood samples, made up of 40 to 45 ophthalmopathy patients, some 80 hyperthyroidism patients and approximately 17 progressor patients. The study also compared thyroid tissue and blood T-cell repertoires from 5 to 7 Graves' hyperthyroidism patients. The 100 discovery patients were divided at random into training and test sets in a 7:3 ratio. Prospective prediction of ophthalmopathy was tested in an independent validation cohort of approximately 19 hyperthyroidism patients and some 17 patients who later progressed to ophthalmopathy. After blood sampling, hyperthyroidism patients were treated with methimazole at a starting dose of 30 mg daily, and ophthalmopathy patients were treated with high-dose intravenous methylprednisolone. TCR V-J signatures able to tell the groups apart were searched for in a discovery cohort of 90 to 100 patients, of whom about 40 had Graves' ophthalmopathy and more than 55 had stable Graves' hyperthyroidism. Overall study results and their limits: Blood samples also contained most of the expanded thyroid clonotypes (frequency above 0.001), which suggests that blood repertoires may reflect thyroid immune responses. Sample size was not statistically predetermined, and blinding of investigators to group allocation was not performed. In validation, the model predicted progression to ophthalmopathy with over 65% sensitivity and 72% to 85% specificity, a median of about 6 months before onset. A model built on a 13 V-J signature distinguished ophthalmopathy from stable hyperthyroidism, reaching 85% to 90% sensitivity and 81.08% specificity in cross-validation and 80%/75% in testing.

Ophthalmopathy patients had moderately to severely active disease, with a Clinical Activity Score of 3 or more, a NOSPECS grade of 4 or more, and a disease duration of less than 3 months. The study excluded patients with uncontrolled infections, other autoimmune diseases, pregnancy or lactation. Clinical symptoms, serum thyroxine and TRAb, thyroid ultrasound, and orbital computed tomography formed the basis for the diagnoses. PBMCs were separated from approximately 9.9 ml of fresh peripheral blood using Ficoll-Paque density gradient centrifugation. Trizol reagent was used to extract total RNA, and RNA quality was then checked on an Agilent 2100 Bioanalyzer. Amplification of TCR beta CDR3 regions was carried out from RNA transcripts. The first round of RT-PCR for the TCR CDR3 was performed with the HTBI primer set and the Qiagen OneStep RT-PCR kit. A second multiplex PCR round built the libraries, followed by size selection and purification. Paired-end sequencing of the libraries was performed with 100 bp reads on an Illumina HiSeq2000. From the authors' description of their analysis: SOAPnuke was used to process the raw data, removing reads that contained adapters or uncalled bases, had a mean Phred below 15, or lacked an exact match to the constant primer or identifier. High-quality paired reads were merged using COPE v1.2.5, and each unique nucleotide sequence was defined as a clonotype. MiTCR v1.1 was used to align the clonotypes against IMGT TRBV, TRBD and TRBJ reference segments. The analysis included only V-J combinations with a frequency above 0.0001, which together covered over 98% of the repertoires. A TCS score was defined as the ratio between F50 (clonal expansion) and ExV (chaos), using BLOSUM62-based TCRdist between CDR3 peptides within each V-J. Welch's t-statistics and random forest reduced around 550 V-J features to 10 to 15, which were used in a naive Bayes classifier (R e1071). The public reads were reprocessed in TCRdb via fastp at Q25 and MiXCR, keeping in-frame beta chains. Every CDR3 protein is listed once, alongside the most common genes and DNA of its rows. The V and J calls reflect TCRdb's pipeline rather than the authors' work. In all, the sample holds roughly 400,000 distinct CDR3 sequences, and over 11% of those were seen once. Of the sample, around 27% is held by the ten largest clones.

Worth noting for this clonotype: Its binding antigen is unknown. No clone much larger than this one lies a single base away; base qualities are absent.

Ends trimmed: V by 6 bases, J by 5 bases; bases unmatched to a gene: 4. CDR1 and CDR2 were assigned from the germline V gene (reference sequence) as DFQATT and SNEGSKA. From the cysteine through the phenylalanine, the CDR3 covers 13 amino acids. Of the read, only the CDR3 DNA is kept; its 39 bases are in frame from base 1. The chain couples TRBV20-1 to TRBJ2-7; TRBD2 lines up with 13 middle nucleotides. The sequenced material came from blood. The clonotype was recovered from a man in his forties or fifties with Graves' ophthalmopathy. The nucleotides read TGCAGTGCAACTAGCGGGAGGGCTAACGAGCAGTACTTC. Its translation is CSATSGRANEQYF.